Presented here are 27 T cell receptor beta chains from one specimen sequenced in a study of early T cells in non-severe SARS-CoV-2 infection. TCRdb reprocessed the 5' RACE reads with MiXCR, giving one entry per CDR3 protein. Of approximately 80,000 distinct CDR3 sequences listed, about 11% were seen once; the top ten hold more than 10%. The material sequenced was whole blood, taken at baseline. The receptors were gathered from an adult who was a healthcare worker with PCR-confirmed SARS-CoV-2 infection or an uninfected control (not recorded which).

This clonotype was recorded a few times. V gene TRBV7-8 combines with J gene TRBJ2-3, with TRBD1 matching over 7 bases. Germline V CDR1 and CDR2: SGHVS, FQNEAQ. J was trimmed by 7 bases and V by 7 bases; bases with no gene match: 2. The CDR3 loop spans 11 amino acids. The CDR3 loop is CASTRGNTQYF. CDR3 nucleotide sequence: TGTGCCAGCACCAGGGGGAATACGCAGTATTTT.

J is TRBJ1-4 and V is TRBV18; D remains ambiguous. This CDR3 is 13 amino acids long. The V gene lost 3 bases and the J gene lost 5 bases, with 7 bases spanning the gap. Germline loops: CDR1 KGHSH, CDR2 LQKENI. Here the CDR3 reads CASSPEENEKLFF. CDR3 nucleotides: TGTGCCAGCTCACCGGAGGAGAATGAAAAACTGTTTTTT.

This chain uses TRBV13 with TRBJ2-3; 10 bases fit TRBD2. The CDR3 sequence is 16 residues long. V was pared by 5 bases and J by 2 bases, with 7 bases of the junction left unmatched. The germline CDR1 and CDR2 sequences are PRHDT and FYEKMQ (reference sequence). CDR3 amino acids: CASSPRTSGATDTQYF. The CDR3 region has the DNA TGTGCCAGCAGCCCTCGGACTAGCGGAGCCACAGATACGCAGTATTTT. The full variable domain, in which reference TRBV13 and TRBJ2-3 provide the parts outside the CDR3, is AAGVIQSPRHLIKEKRETATLKCYPIPRHDTVYWYQQGPGQDPQFLISFYEKMQSDKGSIPDRFSAQQFSDYHSELNMSSLELGDSALYFCASSPRTSGATDTQYFGPGTRLTVL.

In its sample, this clonotype was seen a few times. The chain employs TRBV28 and TRBJ2-3; 7 bases map to TRBD2. The CDR3 spans 16 residues. V shed 2 bases and J 0 bases; nucleotides not matched to a gene: 5. Per germline, CDR1 MDHEN and CDR2 SYDVKM. CDR3 DNA sequence: TGTGCCAGCAGTTTAGGGCTAGCGGCCAGCACAGATACGCAGTATTTT. Amino acids: CASSLGLAASTDTQYF.

This chain joins TRBV7-9 and TRBJ2-1, with D perhaps being TRBD1 or TRBD2 (5 bases each). Per the germline V gene, CDR1 is SEHNR and CDR2 is FQNEAQ (reference sequence). The ends were cut back, 9 bases at V and 4 bases at J, with 16 bases in the middle. CDR3 length: 14 residues. The CDR3 DNA reads TGTGCCAGTGTTTCAGAGGGGATTTACAATGAGCAGTTCTTC. It is translated as CASVSEGIYNEQFF. Complete variable domain (other parts from reference TRBV7-9 and TRBJ2-1): DTGVSQNPRHKITKRGQNVTFRCDPISEHNRLYWYRQTLGQGPEFLTYFQNEAQLEKSRLLSDRFSAERPKGSFSTLEIQRTEQGDSAMYLCASVSEGIYNEQFFGPGTRLTVL.

The V and J genes are TRBV6-2 or TRBV6-3 and TRBJ1-1; D might be TRBD1 (5 bases). The germline CDR1 and CDR2 sequences are MNHEY and SVGEGT. The V gene lost 10 bases and the J gene lost 1 base, with 16 bases spanning the gap. This CDR3 contains 14 residues. The CDR3 here is CATTLGTENTEAFF. CDR3 DNA: TGTGCCACCACGCTGGGGACGGAGAACACTGAAGCTTTCTTT.

The table lists this clonotype with many counts. V usage is TRBV10-3 and J usage is TRBJ2-3; 7 bases are shared with TRBD1. The ends lost 6 bases at V and 2 bases at J; junction bases unmatched: 5. Germline CDR1 and CDR2: ENHRY and SYGVKD. This CDR3 region has 14 residues. DNA of the CDR3: TGTGCCATCAGAGAAAAGGGGGCCACAGATACGCAGTATTTT. This codes for CAIREKGATDTQYF.

The sample holds many counts of this clonotype. V is TRBV2 and J is TRBJ1-1, with no clear D. The CDR3 is 13 residues long. Germline values: CDR1 SNHLY, CDR2 FYNNEI. Trimming took off 4 bases at V and 1 base at J, with 7 bases between the two ends. The CDR3 is CASSGGANTEAFF. CDR3 in DNA: TGTGCCAGCAGTGGTGGTGCGAACACTGAAGCTTTCTTT.

In its sample, this clonotype was seen a few times. The chain recombines TRBV25-1 with TRBJ1-1; D not certain. V lost 3 bases to trimming and J lost 0 bases, with 23 bases between them. CDR3 length: 19 amino acids. Germline lookup yields CDR1 MGHDK and CDR2 SYGVNS. The chain's CDR3 is CASSEQFVTRDFMNTEAFF. The CDR3 coding sequence is TGTGCCAGCAGTGAGCAATTTGTTACACGGGATTTCATGAACACTGAAGCTTTCTTT.

This clonotype was seen a handful of times. CDR3 sequence reads: CASSLQGTNEKLFF. The CDR3 DNA reads as TGTGCCAGCAGTCTACAGGGGACTAATGAAAAACTGTTTTTT. This rearrangement joins TRBV27 to TRBJ1-4; 7 bases match TRBD1. Trimming at V came to 5 bases and at J to 2 bases, leaving 2 bases not matched to a gene. CDR1 is MNHEY and CDR2 is SMNVEV in the germline V gene (reference sequence). The CDR3 is made up of 14 amino acids.

There are many counts of this clonotype. V and J are TRBV7-3 and TRBJ2-2; D may be TRBD1 (5 bases). V was trimmed by 1 base and J by 5 bases, leaving 11 bases between them. Looked up from germline, CDR1 is SGHTA and CDR2 is FQGTGA. This CDR3 contains 15 residues. This chain's CDR3 is CASSLIVAGTGELFF. The CDR3 bases are TGTGCCAGCAGCTTAATCGTGGCAGGGACCGGGGAGCTGTTTTTT.

This clonotype has at least ten counts. The rearrangement joins TRBV13 to TRBJ1-1, with a weak D call TRBD1 (5 bases). CDR1 PRHDT and CDR2 FYEKMQ come from the germline V gene (reference sequence). The CDR3 is 15 residues long. V was shortened by 1 base and J by 0 bases, with 9 bases between the two germline ends. CDR3 bases: TGTGCCAGCAGCTTAGAGCCAGGGATGAACACTGAAGCTTTCTTT. It codes for CASSLEPGMNTEAFF.

This clonotype has just a few counts. The chain employs TRBV11-3 and TRBJ2-2; either TRBD1 or TRBD2 may supply D (5 bases each). The germline V and J ends were trimmed by 5 bases and 6 bases, with 13 bases remaining between them. Germline V CDR1 and CDR2: SGHNT, YENEEA. This CDR3 is built from 14 residues. CDR3 sequence reads: CASSRGPGAGELFF. The CDR3 nucleotides are TGTGCCAGCAGCCGGGGCCCTGGGGCCGGGGAGCTGTTTTTT.

This clonotype was observed a handful of times. V and J are TRBV11-2 and TRBJ2-1; 7 positions match TRBD1. Germline values: CDR1 SGHAT, CDR2 FQNNGV. This CDR3 comprises 14 residues. Trimming removed 4 bases from V and 7 bases from J; junction bases left unmatched: 7. This chain's CDR3 is CASSSQGLGNEQFF. The DNA for the CDR3 is TGTGCCAGCAGCTCACAGGGGTTGGGGAATGAGCAGTTCTTC.

In its sample, this clonotype ranks as medium-sized. One junction end disagrees with the germline gene, perhaps due to a read error. The chain joins TRBV7-6 to TRBJ2-5, with D hard to call. The length of the CDR3 is 13 residues. Germline V gene lookup returns CDR1 SGHVS and CDR2 FNYEAQ. The CDR3 here is CASSLERVNSQYF. The DNA of the CDR3 is TGTGCCAGCAGCTTAGAGCGTGTGAACTCCCAATACTTC.

In its sample, this clonotype was seen many times. The rearrangement links TRBV18 to TRBJ2-6; D is ambiguous. The V end lost 1 base, the J end lost 0 bases, and 16 bases lay between the germline ends. CDR3 size: 19 residues. Germline V CDR1 and CDR2: KGHSH, LQKENI. CDR3: CASSPQTGPGGSGANVLTF. The CDR3 DNA reads as TGTGCCAGCTCACCACAGACGGGTCCCGGCGGCTCTGGGGCCAACGTCCTGACTTTC.

The V and J genes are TRBV29-1 and TRBJ1-1, with 7 bases matching TRBD1. CDR1 is SQVTM and CDR2 is ANQGSEA in the germline V gene. Trimming removed 0 bases from V and 4 bases from J; junction bases left unmatched: 8. The CDR3 covers 15 residues. CDR3 sequence: CSVEENRGPVTEAFF. CDR3 nucleotide sequence: TGCAGCGTTGAAGAGAATAGGGGGCCGGTCACTGAAGCTTTCTTT.

The V call is TRBV7-3, the J call TRBJ2-2; D not certain. Germline assignment: CDR1 SGHTA and CDR2 FQGTGA. The CDR3 loop spans 12 amino acids. Trimming left V 5 bases short and J 6 bases short, with 7 bases between. In nucleotides, the CDR3 is TGTGCCAGCAGCGTAAGCCCCGGGGAGCTGTTTTTT. Its protein is CASSVSPGELFF.

The V gene is TRBV5-1, the J gene TRBJ2-7, with TRBD2 as a possible D gene (6 bases). The CDR3 spans 12 residues. Germline-derived CDR1 and CDR2 are SGHRS and YFSETQ. The V gene lost 2 bases and the J gene lost 4 bases, with 7 bases spanning the gap. The CDR3 loop is CASSFRGYEQYF. The CDR3 coding sequence is TGCGCCAGCAGCTTTCGGGGGTACGAGCAGTACTTC.

This clonotype has more than one count but fewer than ten. The chain is built from TRBV6-1 and TRBJ2-3; tentatively, D is TRBD1 (5 bases). This CDR3 has 12 residues. V was trimmed by 5 bases and J by 5 bases, leaving 8 bases between them. CDR1 is MNHNS and CDR2 is SASEGT in the germline V gene. The CDR3 loop reads CASSTTGDTQYF. Written as DNA, the CDR3 is TGTGCCAGCAGTACTACAGGAGATACGCAGTATTTT.

DNA for the CDR3: TGTGCCAGCAGTTTACTCAGGGGGCGAAATACGCAGTATTTT. Amino acid sequence: CASSLLRGRNTQYF. The rearrangement links TRBV28 to TRBJ2-3, with TRBD1 matching 8 bases. Germline V gene data show CDR1 as MDHEN and CDR2 as SYDVKM. This CDR3 has 14 amino acids. V dropped 2 bases and J dropped 7; count of bases not matched to a gene: 5.

The chain has TRBV6-5 and TRBJ2-5, with D unresolved. Germline V CDR1 and CDR2: MNHEY, SVGAGI. V lost 0 bases to trimming and J lost 4 bases, with 9 bases between them. The CDR3 length is 14 residues. The CDR3 here is CASSYSHSRETQYF. CDR3 DNA sequence: TGTGCCAGCAGTTACTCGCATTCCAGAGAGACCCAGTACTTC.

This clonotype has only a few counts. The V gene is TRBV28, the J gene TRBJ1-1; D uncertain. CDR1 is MDHEN, CDR2 SYDVKM, per germline. V lost 1 base and J 4 bases, leaving 16 bases between the germline ends. This CDR3 has 16 residues. CDR3 nucleotides: TGTGCCAGCAGTTTATTAACTAGGGTACCCCTCACTGAAGCTTTCTTT. Translation gives CASSLLTRVPLTEAFF.

The chain links TRBV18 to TRBJ1-1; 7 nucleotides align to TRBD1. The CDR3 is made up of 18 amino acids. V lost 5 bases to trimming and J lost 1 base; unmatched junction nucleotides: 16. The V gene's germline CDR1 is KGHSH and CDR2 LQKENI. The CDR3, as DNA: TGTGCCAGCTCAACTCAAAGGCCGGGACAGCAGACGAACACTGAAGCTTTCTTT. This gives the protein CASSTQRPGQQTNTEAFF.

The genes are TRBV7-9 and TRBJ2-2; tentatively, D is TRBD2 (6 bases). V lost 8 bases and J lost 0, with 10 bases in between. The CDR3 has 14 amino acids. Germline V gene lookup returns CDR1 SEHNR and CDR2 FQNEAQ (reference sequence). The chain's CDR3 is CASWAGSNTGELFF. The CDR3 nucleotides read TGTGCCAGCTGGGCGGGGTCGAACACCGGGGAGCTGTTTTTT.

This clonotype appeared a few times. This rearrangement joins TRBV18 to TRBJ2-1; 7 bases line up with TRBD2. Per germline, CDR1 KGHSH and CDR2 LQKENI. The CDR3 is 15 amino acids. V dropped 3 bases and J dropped 6; count of bases not matched to a gene: 8. The CDR3 loop is CASSPARGGFNEQFF. CDR3 coding DNA: TGTGCCAGCTCACCGGCCCGGGGAGGGTTCAATGAGCAGTTCTTC.

This clonotype came up many times. The chain combines TRBV29-1 with TRBJ1-2; D unclear. Trimming took off 4 bases at V and 4 bases at J, with 13 bases between the two ends. CDR3 size: 13 residues. CDR1 is SQVTM, CDR2 ANQGSEA, per germline. For the CDR3, the DNA is TGCAGCGTTGGACGCGGGGAAGCCTATGGCTACACCTTC. This gives the protein CSVGRGEAYGYTF.